What follows are 26 T cell receptor beta chains derived from one specimen sequenced in a study of type 1 and type 2 diabetes patients. PCR was run on genomic DNA. The TCR beta CDR3 region was amplified using 30 forward and 13 reverse primers. TCRdb processed the multiplex PCR reads anew with MiXCR; each CDR3 protein has one entry. The sample shows 250,000 or so distinct CDR3 sequences, more than 45% of them seen only once. The source material was peripheral blood mononuclear cells (PBMCs). These receptors were obtained from a man younger than 35 with type 2 diabetes.

The chain carries TRBV2 and TRBJ1-4; TRBD1 matches at 7 bases. The CDR3 consists of 15 residues. Per the germline V gene, CDR1 is SNHLY and CDR2 is FYNNEI. Unmatched junction bases numbered 5, after V lost 0 bases and J lost 7 bases. The CDR3 DNA reads TGTGCCAGCAGTGAAGCGCTTAGGGGGCTTGAAAAACTGTTTTTT. Translating gives CASSEALRGLEKLFF.

The J gene is TRBJ2-7, the V gene TRBV28, with TRBD1 identical over 7 bases. After removal of 5 bases from V and 2 bases from J, the junction contained 6 bases not matched to a gene. Looked up from germline, CDR1 is MDHEN and CDR2 is SYDVKM. This CDR3 comprises 14 residues. The CDR3 DNA reads as TGTGCCAGCAGTCCCATTGACAGGGCCTACGAGCAGTACTTC. Protein: CASSPIDRAYEQYF.

The chain uses TRBV20-1 and TRBJ1-1, with D possibly TRBD1 on 6 matching bases. V lost 6 bases, J lost 5 bases, and 10 bases lay in between. The germline gives CDR1 DFQATT, CDR2 SNEGSKA (reference sequence). This CDR3 has 11 residues. In DNA form, the CDR3 reads TGCAGTGCGTACAGGGTTACTGAAGCTTTCTTT. This codes for CSAYRVTEAFF.

The chain links TRBV30 to TRBJ2-2; 7 positions match TRBD1. Trimming took 6 bases from V and 2 from J; bases not matched to a gene: 9. This CDR3 comprises 15 residues. The V gene's germline CDR1 is GTSNPN and CDR2 SVGIG (reference sequence). In DNA, the CDR3 is TGTGCCTGCCCATCAGGGACAGAAAACACCGGGGAGCTGTTTTTT. It translates to CACPSGTENTGELFF.

This chain connects TRBV15 to TRBJ2-5, with D possibly being TRBD2 (6 bases). The end of the DNA fits TRBJ2-1 better, so the J call may be wrong. Germline CDR1 and CDR2: LNHNV and YYDKDF (reference sequence). The CDR3 covers 13 residues. This chain's CDR3 is CATSRERDSEQFF. In DNA, the CDR3 is TGTGCCACCAGCAGAGAAAGGGACTCTGAGCAGTTCTTC.

The rearrangement links TRBV12-3 or TRBV12-4 to TRBJ2-7; TRBD1 is a possible D gene (5 bases). Trimming pared 5 bases from V and 1 base from J, leaving 9 bases between. The CDR3 contains 13 residues. The CDR3 loop reads CASSRKGSYEQYF. In DNA form, the CDR3 reads TGTGCCAGCAGTAGGAAGGGGTCCTACGAGCAGTACTTC.

This clonotype was seen many times. This sequence joins TRBV19 and TRBJ2-7, with D tentatively TRBD2 (6 bases). Trimming cost V 7 bases and J 5 bases, with 9 bases left between them. CDR3 size: 11 residues. Germline-derived CDR1 and CDR2 are LNHDA and SQIVND (reference sequence). The CDR3 sequence: CASISGDEQYF. The CDR3 DNA follows: TGTGCCAGTATTTCGGGAGACGAGCAGTACTTC.

The chain has TRBV12-3 or TRBV12-4 and TRBJ2-1, with TRBD2 identical over 10 bases. Unmatched junction bases numbered 5, after V lost 3 bases and J lost 6 bases. The CDR3 covers 15 residues. CDR3 amino acids: CASSLSGGAGNEQFF. The CDR3 nucleotides read TGTGCCAGCAGTTTGAGCGGGGGGGCGGGCAATGAGCAGTTCTTC.

The V gene is TRBV2, the J gene TRBJ2-3; D is undetermined. CDR3 size: 19 residues. The V gene lost 6 bases and the J gene lost 1 base, with 26 bases spanning the gap. Germline lookup yields CDR1 SNHLY and CDR2 FYNNEI. The CDR3 here is CASRQLLSVSSVRTDTQYF. CDR3 coding DNA: TGTGCCAGCAGGCAACTCCTGTCGGTTTCTTCAGTCCGCACAGATACGCAGTATTTT. The full variable domain, in which reference TRBV2 and TRBJ2-3 provide the parts outside the CDR3, is EPEVTQTPSHQVTQMGQEVILRCVPISNHLYFYWYRQILGQKVEFLVSFYNNEISEKSEIFDDQFSVERPDGSNFTLKIRSTKLEDSAMYFCASRQLLSVSSVRTDTQYFGPGTRLTVL.

The CDR3 DNA is TGTGCCAGCAGTGACAGGGCGGGTGGCTACACCTTC. It codes for CASSDRAGGYTF. The chain carries TRBV6-1 and TRBJ1-2; D perhaps matches TRBD1 (5 bases). V lost 3 bases to trimming and J lost 7 bases, with 9 bases between them. The length of the CDR3 is 12 residues. In germline, CDR1 is MNHNS, CDR2 SASEGT.

The sample holds a few counts of this clonotype. The chain employs TRBV20-1 and TRBJ1-1; possible D gene TRBD1, 6 bases. Trimming shortened V by 3 bases and J by 1 base, and 12 bases separated the two germline ends. Germline lookup yields CDR1 DFQATT and CDR2 SNEGSKA (reference sequence). The length of the CDR3 is 14 residues. DNA for the CDR3: TGCAGTGCTAGGGGGGCATGGCGGAACACTGAAGCTTTCTTT. Amino acid sequence: CSARGAWRNTEAFF.

CDR3 residues: CASSMEGLGGEKLFF. For the CDR3, the DNA is TGCGCCAGCAGCATGGAGGGGTTGGGGGGAGAAAAACTGTTTTTT. The chain carries TRBV5-1 and TRBJ1-4, with a tentative D call TRBD1 (5 bases). Germline CDR1 is SGHRS and CDR2 is YFSETQ. Trimming removed 4 bases at V and 8 bases at J, with 18 bases between. The CDR3 loop spans 15 amino acids.

The table lists this clonotype with a few counts. The V call is TRBV2, the J call TRBJ1-6, with D possibly TRBD1 on 6 matching bases. CDR1 is SNHLY and CDR2 is FYNNEI in the germline V gene. The V gene lost 8 bases and the J gene lost 0 bases, with 17 bases spanning the gap. This CDR3 has 17 residues. The CDR3 reads CASLPTGASSYNSPLHF. CDR3 sequence (DNA): TGTGCCAGCCTCCCGACGGGGGCGAGCTCCTATAATTCACCCCTCCACTTT. The full variable domain, with the rest looked up from reference TRBV2 and TRBJ1-6, is EPEVTQTPSHQVTQMGQEVILRCVPISNHLYFYWYRQILGQKVEFLVSFYNNEISEKSEIFDDQFSVERPDGSNFTLKIRSTKLEDSAMYFCASLPTGASSYNSPLHFGNGTRLTVT.

This rearrangement joins TRBV7-8 to TRBJ2-2, with 7 bases fitting TRBD2. The CDR3 runs to 15 residues. Losses at the gene ends were 8 bases for V and 0 bases for J; bases not matched to a gene: 6. The germline V gene encodes CDR1 SGHVS and CDR2 FQNEAQ. Written as DNA, the CDR3 is TGTGCCAGCGCCCGGGGGGTCGCGAACACCGGGGAGCTGTTTTTT. Its translation: CASARGVANTGELFF.

A few counts support this clonotype. The chain couples TRBV20-1 to TRBJ2-2; 9 bases map to TRBD2. This CDR3 has 18 residues. Germline V gene sequence: CDR1 DFQATT, CDR2 SNEGSKA (reference sequence). V shed 6 bases and J 2 bases; nucleotides not matched to a gene: 16. The CDR3 nucleotides read TGCAGTGCCCGACTCATCCCCCGTAGCGGGGGAAACACCGGGGAGCTGTTTTTT. Protein sequence: CSARLIPRSGGNTGELFF.

To note about this clonotype: Germline and junction disagree at one end, which may indicate a read error. The chain is built from TRBV11-2 and TRBJ2-5; D not resolved. The germline gives CDR1 SGHAT, CDR2 FQNNGV. This CDR3 is built from 14 residues. CDR3 sequence: CASSLLRKEETQCF. The CDR3 DNA follows: TGTGCCAGCAGCTTACTACGAAAGGAAGAGACCCAGTGCTTC.

This clonotype was seen a few times. The chain recombines TRBV5-1 with TRBJ1-6; D gene uncertain. The CDR3 loop spans 15 amino acids. The germline V gene encodes CDR1 SGHRS and CDR2 YFSETQ. V was shortened by 4 bases and J by 0 bases, with 8 bases between the two germline ends. CDR3 sequence: CASSVTVSYNSPLHF. CDR3 coding DNA: TGCGCCAGCAGCGTAACAGTCTCCTATAATTCACCCCTCCACTTT.

This sequence joins TRBV10-3 and TRBJ2-5, with 10 bases identical to TRBD2. The DNA end is more similar to TRBJ2-1, so the J call may be wrong. Per the germline V gene, CDR1 is ENHRY and CDR2 is SYGVKD. This CDR3 is 16 amino acids long. The CDR3 DNA reads as TGTGCCATCAGTCTAGCGGGAGTAGATGGAGGGAGTGAGCAGTTCTTC. It is translated as CAISLAGVDGGSEQFF.

There are a few counts of this clonotype. This rearrangement joins TRBV14 to TRBJ1-6; D not resolved. The V end lost 0 bases, the J end lost 9 bases, and 12 bases lay between the germline ends. The CDR3 consists of 15 residues. Germline V gives CDR1 SGHDN, CDR2 FVKESK. For the CDR3, the DNA is TGTGCCAGCAGCCAAGACTTCCCGCGGAGTTCACCCCTCCACTTT. Translated, it gives CASSQDFPRSSPLHF.

There are a few counts of this clonotype. This sequence joins TRBV6-1 and TRBJ1-2; a possible D gene is TRBD1 (5 bases). The CDR3 length is 12 residues. V lost 6 bases to trimming and J lost 5 bases, with 10 bases between them. CDR1 MNHNS and CDR2 SASEGT come from the germline V gene. The CDR3 loop is CASRDQGYGYTF. CDR3 bases: TGTGCCAGCAGGGACCAGGGTTATGGCTACACCTTC.

The genes are TRBV7-2 and TRBJ2-7; TRBD1 agrees at 10 bases. V lost 6 bases, J lost 4 bases, and 3 bases stayed unmatched. The CDR3 extends over 13 amino acids. Germline CDR1 is SGHTA and CDR2 is FQGNSA. The CDR3 sequence is CASSPGQGYEQYV. CDR3 DNA sequence: TGTGCCAGCAGTCCGGGACAGGGGTACGAGCAGTACGTC.

In this sample, this clonotype turned up a few times. V usage is TRBV30 and J usage is TRBJ1-4; no definite D call. Trimming took 4 bases from V and 6 from J, leaving 18 bases between them. CDR1 GTSNPN and CDR2 SVGIG come from the germline V gene (reference sequence). This CDR3 spans 15 amino acids. In DNA form, the CDR3 reads TGTGCCTGGACCCAGGAGGACGGACGGCATGAAAAACTGTTTTTT. Its protein product is CAWTQEDGRHEKLFF.

This rearrangement joins TRBV29-1 to TRBJ2-7, with D perhaps TRBD1 (5 bases). The germline CDR1 and CDR2 sequences are SQVTM and ANQGSEA. CDR3 length: 12 amino acids. Trimming left V 4 bases short and J 3 bases short, with 10 bases between. The CDR3 loop is CSVADINYEQYF. As DNA, the CDR3 is TGCAGCGTTGCGGACATCAACTACGAGCAGTACTTC.

This chain links TRBV10-3 with TRBJ1-2; the D gene is possibly TRBD1 (6 bases). The V end lost 0 bases, the J end lost 4 bases, and 15 bases lay between the germline ends. The CDR3 has 16 amino acids. CDR1 and CDR2 from the germline V gene are ENHRY and SYGVKD. The CDR3 protein is CAISESTQGGAYGYTF. The DNA for the CDR3 is TGTGCCATCAGTGAGTCGACGCAAGGGGGGGCCTATGGCTACACCTTC.

This clonotype has only a few counts. The rearrangement uses TRBV9 and TRBJ2-5; perhaps TRBD2 as D (7 bases). Trimming stripped 3 bases from V and 3 bases from J, with 12 bases between. Germline CDR1 SGDLS, CDR2 YYNGEE. CDR3 length: 14 amino acids. The CDR3 sequence is CASSERGGKETQYF. CDR3 coding DNA: TGTGCCAGCAGCGAGAGGGGGGGAAAAGAGACCCAGTACTTC. Supplemented by reference TRBV9 and TRBJ2-5, the full variable domain reads DSGVTQTPKHLITATGQRVTLRCSPRSGDLSVYWYQQSLDQGLQFLIQYYNGEERAKGNILERFSAQQFPDLHSELNLSSLELGDSALYFCASSERGGKETQYFGPGTRLLVL.

This clonotype was found a few times. V is TRBV5-1 and J is TRBJ1-2; 9 bases align to TRBD1. V shed 0 bases and J 1 base; nucleotides not matched to a gene: 4. The CDR3 contains 16 residues. The germline V gene has CDR1 SGHRS and CDR2 YFSETQ. In nucleotides, the CDR3 is TGCGCCAGCAGCTTGGCGTGGGACAGGGTTAACTATGGCTACACCTTC. Translation: CASSLAWDRVNYGYTF.